Listed below are T cell receptor beta chains from one sample, sequenced in a study of blood T cell repertoires in COVID-19. The repertoire was sequenced with immunoSEQ multiplex PCR; TCRdb's copy has only in-frame clones and lacks some. The sample holds 50,000 to 60,000 clones; roughly four fifths are singletons and the top ten take about 6.4%. The sequenced sample consisted of peripheral blood. These receptors were obtained from a human donor in a cohort sampled during active or convalescent COVID-19. Each CDR3 is given with its conserved first and last residue. Fields, in order: clone size, J gene, V gene, CDR3 protein. The listing skips clone size in some rows; elsewhere it reads once, few, many or a size class.

size: NA
J: TRBJ1-1
V: TRBV6-5
CDR3: CASSKEGGKTEAFF

size: NA
J: TRBJ1-2
V: TRBV6-5
CDR3: CASSSGQANYGYTF

size: NA
J: TRBJ2-2
V: TRBV9
CDR3: CASSVGDISTGELFF

size: NA
J: TRBJ2-1
V: TRBV10-3
CDR3: CASTTSGGHNEQFF

size: NA
J: TRBJ2-1
V: TRBV11-1
CDR3: CASSFSGGTSNEQFF

size: NA
J: TRBJ1-2
V: TRBV25-1
CDR3: CASSGWDRAYGYTF

size: NA
J: TRBJ1-3
V: TRBV6-6
CDR3: CASSSRDRVSGNTIYF

size: NA
J: TRBJ2-2
V: TRBV3-1/TRBV3-2
CDR3: CASSQDRAAGELFF

size: NA
J: TRBJ2-7
V: TRBV6-5
CDR3: CASSYEYEQYF

size: NA
J: TRBJ2-2
V: TRBV27
CDR3: CASSLITQPDSSYTGELFF

size: NA
J: TRBJ2-7
V: TRBV6-5
CDR3: CASRRAGGPDEQYF

size: NA
J: TRBJ1-1
V: TRBV7-2
CDR3: CASSPDSFLRSEAFF

size: NA
J: TRBJ2-3
V: TRBV5-1
CDR3: CASSLSGVSTDTQYF

size: NA
J: TRBJ1-3
V: TRBV5-1
CDR3: CASSFLVSGNTIYF

size: NA
J: TRBJ2-3
V: TRBV7-2
CDR3: CASSSSGTSVADTQYF

size: NA
J: TRBJ1-2
V: TRBV11-1
CDR3: CASSSSGARGYTF

size: once
J: TRBJ1-2
V: TRBV28
CDR3: CASRETGGNYGYTF

size: NA
J: TRBJ2-3
V: TRBV27
CDR3: CASRLWTGSEDTQYF

size: NA
J: TRBJ1-2
V: TRBV5-1
CDR3: CASSLARTGGSGYTF

size: few
J: TRBJ1-5
V: TRBV19
CDR3: CASTPGTGGDQPQHF

size: NA
J: TRBJ1-1
V: TRBV20-1
CDR3: CSANPGEGAFF

size: NA
J: TRBJ2-2
V: TRBV7-8
CDR3: CASSLISSGGTGELFF

size: NA
J: TRBJ1-2
V: TRBV4-2
CDR3: CASSQAGTEYGYTF

size: NA
J: TRBJ2-2
V: TRBV7-9
CDR3: CASSQTYRELFF

size: NA
J: TRBJ1-6
V: TRBV11-2
CDR3: CASRRQGRVTPLHF

size: once
J: TRBJ2-5
V: TRBV6-1
CDR3: CASSEVGAEETQYF

size: NA
J: TRBJ2-3
V: TRBV7-2
CDR3: CASRPGLATDTQYF

size: NA
J: TRBJ1-1
V: TRBV19
CDR3: CASSIQGTINTEAFF

size: NA
J: TRBJ2-7
V: TRBV29-1
CDR3: CSVEEGQASSYEQYF

size: NA
J: TRBJ2-7
V: TRBV19
CDR3: CASSRENFPGEQYF